The rows below give T cell receptor beta chains drawn from one sample of a study of cytomegalovirus exposure and HLA in healthy donors. The method was immunoSEQ multiplex PCR; TCRdb's version includes in-frame clones alone and lacks a portion of them. The table records 110,000 or so clones, 70% to 85% of them present only once. Sequenced material: PBMCs. The receptors here all came from a man aged 45-65 years in good health and CMV-seropositive. CDR3s include the opening cysteine and the closing phenylalanine or tryptophan. A D gene is named only where the DNA matches it firmly. Some rows have no size entry. The others give once, few or many, or a class for an expanded clone.

v_gene: TRBV27
d_gene: TRBD1
abundance: .
CDR3aa: CASSLSQGDADTQYF

v_gene: TRBV12-5
d_gene: TRBD1
abundance: few
CDR3aa: CASGLLDRGEAFF

v_gene: TRBV30
d_gene: TRBD1
abundance: .
CDR3aa: CACSGGSYEQYF

v_gene: TRBV5-1
d_gene: .
abundance: .
CDR3aa: CASSPVLNRGWEQYF

v_gene: TRBV19
d_gene: .
abundance: .
CDR3aa: CASNAVGVGNTEAFF

v_gene: TRBV5-6
d_gene: .
abundance: .
CDR3aa: CASSRAPGDTQYF

v_gene: TRBV7-9
d_gene: .
abundance: .
CDR3aa: CASSLESYGYTF

v_gene: TRBV7-2
d_gene: .
abundance: .
CDR3aa: CASSPAGRIMNTEAFF

v_gene: TRBV30
d_gene: TRBD2
abundance: once
CDR3aa: CAWSLAGGPWDTQYF

v_gene: TRBV18
d_gene: .
abundance: .
CDR3aa: CASSPPLQGTEAFF

v_gene: TRBV4-3
d_gene: TRBD2
abundance: .
CDR3aa: CASSQEVTGRGNEQFF

v_gene: TRBV15
d_gene: TRBD1
abundance: .
CDR3aa: CATSRGQGATAFF

v_gene: TRBV5-1
d_gene: TRBD2
abundance: few
CDR3aa: CASTFGRLAADTQYF

v_gene: TRBV28
d_gene: TRBD1
abundance: once
CDR3aa: CASIGQARMNTEAFF

v_gene: TRBV15
d_gene: TRBD1
abundance: .
CDR3aa: CATNSQGARVYGYTF

v_gene: TRBV30
d_gene: .
abundance: .
CDR3aa: CACGREVGTQYF

v_gene: TRBV7-9
d_gene: .
abundance: .
CDR3aa: CASSFVSGHRETQYF

v_gene: TRBV9
d_gene: TRBD2
abundance: few
CDR3aa: CASSPRLAGGITRDTGELFF

v_gene: TRBV28
d_gene: TRBD1
abundance: .
CDR3aa: CASRLGGSGNQPQHF

v_gene: TRBV10-2
d_gene: .
abundance: .
CDR3aa: CASRPPAGLLEAQYF

v_gene: TRBV2
d_gene: TRBD1
abundance: .
CDR3aa: CASSNPGQGAREQYF

v_gene: TRBV6-6
d_gene: .
abundance: .
CDR3aa: CASSPTGNSPLHF

v_gene: TRBV4-1
d_gene: .
abundance: .
CDR3aa: CASSQDWGSLIGNTIYF

v_gene: TRBV2
d_gene: TRBD1
abundance: .
CDR3aa: CASSAQGAGYGYTF

v_gene: TRBV5-6
d_gene: .
abundance: .
CDR3aa: CASSLGGGWGRNQPQHF

v_gene: TRBV10-2
d_gene: .
abundance: once
CDR3aa: CASSESRSAEAFF

v_gene: TRBV2
d_gene: .
abundance: .
CDR3aa: CASAENYGYTF

v_gene: TRBV7-9
d_gene: .
abundance: .
CDR3aa: CASSSTGSLSTDTQYF

v_gene: TRBV19
d_gene: .
abundance: .
CDR3aa: CASSIRHGEANYGYTF

v_gene: TRBV7-2
d_gene: TRBD1
abundance: .
CDR3aa: CASSSTGGYEQFF

v_gene: TRBV6-6
d_gene: TRBD1
abundance: .
CDR3aa: CASSPRGRGMNTEAFF

v_gene: TRBV29-1
d_gene: TRBD2
abundance: .
CDR3aa: CSGDTSGGLLNEQFF

v_gene: TRBV7-2
d_gene: TRBD1
abundance: .
CDR3aa: CASSDRQGLNGYTF

v_gene: TRBV9
d_gene: .
abundance: .
CDR3aa: CASSVLANTGELFF

v_gene: TRBV4-3
d_gene: .
abundance: .
CDR3aa: CASSRRGSPSGNTIYF

v_gene: TRBV10-2
d_gene: .
abundance: few
CDR3aa: CASRIENSPLHF

v_gene: TRBV7-9
d_gene: .
abundance: .
CDR3aa: CASGVASRSYNEQFF

v_gene: TRBV6-1
d_gene: TRBD1
abundance: .
CDR3aa: CASSRGTGGVDGYTF

v_gene: TRBV30
d_gene: .
abundance: once
CDR3aa: CAWSAGFGEQYF

v_gene: TRBV5-1
d_gene: .
abundance: few
CDR3aa: CASSSGTQQFF

v_gene: TRBV15
d_gene: TRBD1
abundance: .
CDR3aa: CATSSRQGQDNSPLHF

v_gene: TRBV5-4
d_gene: .
abundance: few
CDR3aa: CASSSRVGAYNEQFF

v_gene: TRBV4-2
d_gene: .
abundance: .
CDR3aa: CASSLTGSNTEAFF

v_gene: TRBV10-1
d_gene: .
abundance: few
CDR3aa: CASRTGDGDTQYF

v_gene: TRBV5-4
d_gene: .
abundance: .
CDR3aa: CASSRPGQGAEAFF

v_gene: TRBV7-9
d_gene: .
abundance: .
CDR3aa: CASSLRPQPYNEQFF

v_gene: TRBV6-6
d_gene: TRBD1
abundance: once
CDR3aa: CAGGQGGYSNQPQHF

v_gene: TRBV5-1
d_gene: TRBD1
abundance: .
CDR3aa: CASSPHRGPTNEQFF